This record concerns one TCR beta chain sequence. Antigen specificity is unknown. This sample stems from a study of OX40 agonist ivuxolimab in advanced cancers. General observations from the study: At 0.1 to 3.0 mg/kg and by week 6, CD4+ and CD8+ T cells in the blood had expanded clonally. Clonal expansion in partial responders at 0.1-3.0 mg/kg ranked among the lowest. Mean expanded clone counts were higher in CD8+ than CD4+ T cells. Not determined was the antigen specificity of the expanded peripheral T cells.

This CDR3 has 18 residues. Germline trimming cut 2 bases from V and 5 bases from J; bases unmatched to any gene: 10. CDR1 SGHVS and CDR2 FQNEAQ come from the germline V gene. Sequencing was performed with immunoSEQ multiplex PCR; in TCRdb, only in-frame clones are kept and a portion is missing. The sample holds tens of thousands of clones, roughly 86% seen once. Sequenced here: CD4+ or CD8+ T cells sorted from blood, sampled in a trial of the OX40 agonist ivuxolimab. The TCR was taken from an adult with an advanced solid tumor such as melanoma, head and neck, liver or kidney cancer. The chain recombines TRBV7-8 with TRBJ2-2; 11 bases agree with TRBD2. In nucleotides, the CDR3 is TGTGCCAGCAGCTTAATGTTACTAGCGGGAGTTAAGACCGGGGAGCTGTTTTTT. It is translated as CASSLMLLAGVKTGELFF.